This T cell receptor (beta chain) was captured in a study of shared clonotypes between healthy human individuals. Trimming took 6 bases from V and 3 from J; bases not matched to a gene: 11. Germline CDR1 is ENHRY and CDR2 is SYGVKD. This CDR3 is 15 amino acids long. Splitting the CD4+ cells yielded a CD45RA+ naive subset and a CD45RA-negative memory subset. The deep-level immunoSEQ assay was used. Assay: immunoSEQ multiplex PCR; the TCRdb copy retains only in-frame clones and omits some. The top ten clones hold 0.5% to 0.6% of a sample with more than 1 million clones, 70% to 80% of them seen once. The sequence came from a man aged 18 to 35 in good health. Some clones in this sample may be carry-over from other donors' samples. V is TRBV10-3 and J is TRBJ2-7; TRBD1 matches at 7 bases. The material sequenced was memory CD4+ T cells from PBMCs. Sample subset: CD45RA-negative fraction. The DNA of the CDR3 is TGTGCCATCAGCGCAAAACGGGACAGCTTCTACGAGCAGTACTTC. Its translation is CAISAKRDSFYEQYF.